Listed below are T cell receptor beta chains from one sample, sequenced in a study of shared clonotypes between healthy human individuals. The assay was immunoSEQ multiplex PCR, and TCRdb's table has in-frame clones only and misses some. The sample carries some 2,100,000 clones, 90% to 95% recorded once. Input material: naive CD8+ T cells from PBMCs. All receptors come from a man between 18 and 35 years old in good health. Some clones in this sample may be carry-over from other donors' samples. CDR3s include the opening cysteine and the closing phenylalanine or tryptophan. A D gene is named only where the DNA matches it firmly. A clone size is listed for some rows: how often the clone was seen (once, few, many), or a class if it is expanded.

TRBJ1-2	12	NA	NA	TRBV6-5	CASSYGDGGYTF	TGTGCCAGCAGTTACGGGGATGGGGGCTACACCTTC
TRBJ1-2	15	TRBD1	NA	TRBV27	CASSPLETGDYGYTF	TGTGCCAGCAGTCCGCTTGAAACAGGGGACTATGGCTACACCTTC
TRBJ2-5	14	NA	NA	TRBV5-5	CASSFGWGLETQYF	TGTGCCAGCAGCTTTGGATGGGGGCTCGAGACCCAGTACTTC
TRBJ2-5	15	NA	once	TRBV6-5	CASGYGSHYEETQYF	TGTGCCAGCGGGTACGGGTCTCATTACGAGGAGACCCAGTACTTC
TRBJ2-7	16	NA	NA	TRBV27	CASSPYFVGSSYEQYF	TGTGCCAGCAGTCCCTATTTTGTGGGGAGCTCCTACGAGCAGTACTTC
TRBJ2-4	15	NA	NA	TRBV7-3	CASSPDGVIKNIQYF	TGTGCCAGCAGCCCCGATGGGGTCATCAAAAACATTCAGTACTTC
TRBJ2-7	16	NA	NA	TRBV6-5	CASSYSLHGRSYEQYF	TGTGCCAGCAGTTACTCACTTCATGGTCGCTCCTACGAGCAGTACTTC
TRBJ2-1	19	TRBD2	NA	TRBV11-2	CASSLAASGRPTAVSLTFF	TGTGCCAGCAGCTTAGCGGCCAGCGGGAGGCCCACCGCCGTCTCGTTGACTTTCTTC
TRBJ1-4	17	NA	NA	TRBV28	CASSFGGGEVRREKLFF	TGTGCCAGCAGTTTTGGGGGAGGGGAGGTCCGTCGGGAAAAACTGTTTTTT
TRBJ2-3	11	NA	NA	TRBV5-1	CASSSTDTQYF	TGCGCCAGTTCGAGCACAGATACGCAGTATTTT
TRBJ1-1	14	NA	NA	TRBV15	CATSPMLRDTEAFF	TGTGCCACCAGCCCAATGTTGCGGGACACTGAAGCTTTCTTT
TRBJ2-7	12	NA	NA	TRBV14	CASSLTRTEQYF	TGTGCCAGCAGCCTAACCCGGACAGAGCAGTACTTC
TRBJ2-1	16	TRBD2	NA	TRBV7-9	CASSLGGRSSYNEQFF	TGTGCCAGCAGCTTAGGCGGGAGGAGCTCCTACAATGAGCAGTTCTTC
TRBJ2-7	13	NA	NA	TRBV27	CASSLSRAHEQYF	TGTGCCAGCAGTTTATCCAGGGCCCACGAGCAGTACTTC
TRBJ2-5	14	NA	NA	TRBV28	CASSTIRTQETQYF	TGTGCCAGCAGTACTATTCGGACCCAAGAGACCCAGTACTTC
TRBJ1-5	14	NA	once	TRBV10-2	CASSRDLRRQPQHF	TGCGCCAGCAGTAGGGACCTACGGAGGCAGCCCCAGCATTTT
TRBJ2-2	14	NA	NA	TRBV6-4	CASSDGVNTGELFF	TGTGCCAGCAGTGACGGGGTGAACACCGGGGAGCTGTTTTTT
TRBJ2-4	15	TRBD1	NA	TRBV7-8	CASSSGQGGRNIQYF	TGTGCCAGCAGCTCAGGACAGGGGGGAAGAAACATTCAGTACTTC
TRBJ1-4	14	NA	NA	TRBV19	CASRRDTENEKLFF	TGTGCCAGTAGACGGGACACGGAGAATGAAAAACTGTTTTTT
TRBJ1-1	14	NA	few	TRBV28	CASSFGAGGTEAFF	TGTGCCAGCAGTTTTGGGGCGGGGGGCACTGAAGCTTTCTTT
TRBJ1-4	20	TRBD1	NA	TRBV7-8	CASSLALPGQEGWPNEKLFF	TGTGCCAGCAGCTTAGCCCTACCGGGACAGGAGGGATGGCCTAATGAAAAACTGTTTTTT
TRBJ2-1	15	NA	NA	TRBV4-3	CASSQGRVGYNEQFF	TGCGCCAGCAGCCAAGGTCGGGTGGGCTACAATGAGCAGTTCTTC
TRBJ1-5	15	NA	NA	TRBV6-1	CASSVREARNQPQHF	TGTGCCAGCAGTGTACGAGAGGCTCGTAATCAGCCCCAGCATTTT
TRBJ2-7	16	NA	NA	TRBV4-3	CASSQDWGGENYEQYF	TGCGCCAGCAGCCAAGATTGGGGGGGCGAAAACTACGAGCAGTACTTC
TRBJ1-5	15	TRBD1	few	TRBV7-9	CASSLGTGSNQPQHF	TGTGCCAGCAGCCTCGGGACAGGGAGCAATCAGCCCCAGCATTTT
TRBJ2-3	15	TRBD1	NA	TRBV9	CASSDRDSYTDTQYF	TGTGCCAGCAGCGACCGGGACAGCTACACAGATACGCAGTATTTT
TRBJ2-7	16	TRBD2	once	TRBV7-3	CASSPGTSGGSYEQYF	TGTGCCAGCAGCCCCGGGACTAGCGGGGGCTCCTACGAGCAGTACTTC
TRBJ2-7	16	TRBD2	NA	TRBV6-6	CASSHKLARSSYEQYF	TGTGCCAGCAGTCACAAACTAGCGCGCAGCTCCTACGAGCAGTACTTC
TRBJ2-1	13	NA	NA	TRBV30	CACRSSSYNEQFF	TGTGCCTGCCGTAGTAGCTCCTACAATGAGCAGTTCTTC
TRBJ2-1	15	TRBD2	NA	TRBV7-9	CASSLVGGSYNEQFF	TGTGCCAGCAGCTTAGTCGGGGGGAGTTACAATGAGCAGTTCTTC
TRBJ1-2	12	NA	NA	TRBV19	CASCWGSYGYTF	TGTGCCAGTTGTTGGGGGTCCTATGGCTACACCTTC
TRBJ1-2	12	TRBD1	NA	TRBV29-1	CSVDPSGGGYTF	TGCAGCGTTGATCCCTCAGGGGGCGGCTACACCTTC
TRBJ1-2	13	TRBD1	NA	TRBV19	CASSVQGAHGYTF	TGTGCCAGTAGCGTACAGGGGGCGCATGGCTACACCTTC
TRBJ2-7	14	NA	NA	TRBV9	CASSPSMSTYEQYF	TGTGCCAGCAGCCCCAGTATGTCTACCTACGAGCAGTACTTC
TRBJ2-3	14	TRBD2	NA	TRBV28	CASSSREGSDTQYF	TGTGCCAGCAGTTCCCGGGAGGGGTCCGATACGCAGTATTTT
TRBJ1-2	14	TRBD1	NA	TRBV9	CASSGGTGASGYTF	TGTGCCAGCAGCGGAGGGACAGGGGCGTCTGGCTACACCTTC
TRBJ2-7	14	TRBD1	NA	TRBV29-1	CSVADRDRGYEQYF	TGCAGCGTTGCCGACAGGGACCGAGGCTACGAGCAGTACTTC
TRBJ2-7	14	TRBD2	once	TRBV7-9	CASSLSGEGYEQYF	TGTGCCAGCAGCCTTTCCGGGGAGGGCTACGAGCAGTACTTC
TRBJ1-5	14	NA	NA	TRBV27	CASSLAGTGQPQHF	TGTGCCAGCAGTTTGGCAGGGACCGGTCAGCCCCAGCATTTT
TRBJ1-4	12	NA	NA	TRBV7-9	CASSSVQGVLFF	TGTGCCAGCAGCTCCGTACAGGGAGTACTGTTTTTT
TRBJ1-3	13	TRBD1	NA	TRBV6-1	CASIGGGGNTIYF	TGTGCCAGCATAGGAGGGGGCGGAAACACCATATATTTT
TRBJ1-3	15	TRBD1	NA	TRBV6-6	CASIRDRAGGNTIYF	TGTGCCAGCATTCGGGACAGGGCAGGTGGAAACACCATATATTTT
TRBJ1-4	16	NA	NA	TRBV29-1	CSVEAVWGGTNEKLFF	TGCAGCGTTGAGGCGGTATGGGGAGGCACTAATGAAAAACTGTTTTTT